A selection of T cell receptor beta chains follows, all from one sample in a study of T cell responses to AZD1222 COVID-19 vaccine. Profiling relied on immunoSEQ multiplex PCR, and the TCRdb table lists in-frame clones only, not all of them. This table has around 100,000 clones, over 80% appearing once. Sequencing used peripheral blood, obtained on day 0 of AZD1222 vaccination. Receptors were obtained from an adult in good health. The CDR3 runs from the conserved cysteine through the conserved F or W. The order of the fields is V gene, D gene, clone size, J gene, CDR3 protein, CDR3 DNA. D genes are given only for firm matches. A clone size is listed for some rows: how often the clone was seen (once, few, many), or a class if it is expanded.

TRBV7-2,.,.,TRBJ2-7,CASSRDWDSYEQYF,TGTGCCAGCAGCCGGGACTGGGACTCCTACGAGCAGTACTTC
TRBV7-2,.,once,TRBJ1-4,CASSPQVSINEKLFF,TGTGCCAGCAGCCCCCAGGTATCCATCAATGAAAAACTGTTTTTT
TRBV9,.,.,TRBJ1-5,CASSPEGGDGQPQHF,TGTGCCAGCAGCCCAGAAGGGGGGGACGGTCAGCCCCAGCATTTT
TRBV10-3,.,.,TRBJ1-2,CATDTSNYGYTF,TGTGCCACCGACACATCCAACTATGGCTACACCTTC
TRBV4-1,.,.,TRBJ1-6,CASSQMELTNSPLHF,TGCGCCAGCAGCCAAATGGAATTAACGAATTCACCCCTCCACTTT
TRBV19,.,once,TRBJ1-1,CASSIEQGLLGTEAFF,TGTGCCAGTAGTATAGAACAGGGACTTCTTGGGACTGAAGCTTTCTTT
TRBV7-9,.,once,TRBJ2-5,CASSFAPSETQYF,TGTGCCAGCAGCTTTGCCCCGAGCGAGACCCAGTACTTC
TRBV28,TRBD1,.,TRBJ1-2,CASSPPGQGTYGYTF,TGTGCCAGCAGCCCCCCGGGACAGGGGACCTATGGCTACACCTTC
TRBV28,TRBD1,.,TRBJ2-5,CASSSPGQGSRETQYF,TGTGCCAGCAGTTCCCCGGGACAGGGGTCCAGGGAGACCCAGTACTTC
TRBV9,.,.,TRBJ2-7,CASSVDMSPSYEQYF,TGTGCCAGCAGCGTAGATATGTCCCCGTCCTACGAGCAGTACTTC
TRBV7-9,.,.,TRBJ2-7,CASSSTEGFEQYF,TGTGCCAGCAGCTCGACCGAGGGATTCGAGCAGTACTTC
TRBV5-1,TRBD2,.,TRBJ2-3,CASSLTSGTDTQYF,TGCGCCAGCAGCTTGACTAGCGGTACAGATACGCAGTATTTT
TRBV15,.,.,TRBJ2-7,CATSRDMGATYEQYF,TGTGCCACCAGCAGAGATATGGGGGCAACCTACGAGCAGTACTTC
TRBV2,TRBD2,once,TRBJ2-1,CASSRRGGHNEQFF,TGTGCCAGCAGCAGGCGGGGGGGACACAATGAGCAGTTCTTC
TRBV7-9,.,.,TRBJ1-2,CASSRRGGLANYGYTF,TGTGCCAGCAGCCGCCGGGGGGGTTTAGCTAACTATGGCTACACCTTC
TRBV12-5,.,.,TRBJ1-5,CASLAGSNQPQHF,TGTGCTAGTTTGGCGGGTAGCAATCAGCCCCAGCATTTT
TRBV5-1,.,.,TRBJ2-1,CASSTSIQNNEQFF,TGCGCCAGCAGCACGAGTATACAGAACAATGAGCAGTTCTTC
TRBV29-1,.,few,TRBJ2-5,CSVEVSGETQYF,TGCAGCGTTGAGGTATCGGGGGAGACCCAGTACTTC
TRBV28,.,.,TRBJ2-2,CASSLWTVTNTGELFF,TGTGCCAGCAGTTTATGGACAGTTACGAACACCGGGGAGCTGTTTTTT
TRBV9,TRBD1,.,TRBJ2-1,CASSPIPAQGEFF,TGTGCCAGCAGCCCCATTCCCGCACAGGGGGAGTTCTTC
TRBV7-2,TRBD1,.,TRBJ1-1,CASSQRTGEAFF,TGTGCCAGCAGTCAAAGGACAGGAGAAGCTTTCTTT
TRBV12-3/TRBV12-4,.,.,TRBJ1-2,CASSSRRNYGYTF,TGTGCCAGCAGTTCCAGACGAAACTATGGCTACACCTTC
TRBV18,TRBD1,few,TRBJ2-7,CASSSPGGEQYF,TGTGCCAGCTCATCCCCAGGGGGAGAGCAGTACTTC
TRBV18,TRBD1,once,TRBJ2-7,CASSPQGATTYEQYF,TGTGCCAGCTCACCACAGGGGGCTACAACCTACGAGCAGTACTTC
TRBV11-2,.,.,TRBJ2-3,CASSLSRTDTQYF,TGTGCCAGCAGCTTATCCCGCACAGATACGCAGTATTTT
TRBV6-6,.,many,TRBJ2-7,CASSRLQYEQYF,TGTGCCAGCAGTCGCCTCCAGTACGAGCAGTACTTC
TRBV7-3,TRBD1,.,TRBJ1-2,CASSLTMGQGRGYTF,TGTGCCAGCAGCTTAACGATGGGACAGGGTAGGGGCTACACCTTC
TRBV7-2,.,few,TRBJ2-7,CASSLNFGIYEQYF,TGTGCCAGCAGCTTAAACTTCGGGATCTACGAGCAGTACTTC
TRBV25-1,TRBD1,.,TRBJ1-4,CASRGQGGSNEKLFF,TGTGCCAGCAGAGGACAGGGAGGATCTAATGAAAAACTGTTTTTT
TRBV28,TRBD2,.,TRBJ2-1,CASSFSPREGLLNEQFF,TGTGCCAGCAGTTTTTCCCCCCGGGAGGGCCTGTTGAATGAGCAGTTCTTC
TRBV2,.,once,TRBJ1-1,CASSQGSEAFF,TGTGCCAGCAGCCAGGGTTCTGAAGCTTTCTTT
TRBV12-5,.,.,TRBJ2-2,CASGFDTGELFF,TGTGCTAGTGGTTTCGACACCGGGGAGCTGTTTTTT
TRBV4-1,TRBD1,.,TRBJ2-1,CASSQEDRAHNEQFF,TGCGCCAGCAGCCAAGAAGACAGGGCCCACAATGAGCAGTTCTTC
TRBV6-4,TRBD2,.,TRBJ2-3,CASSTTSGGATDTQYF,TGTGCCAGCAGTACTACTAGCGGGGGGGCCACAGATACGCAGTATTTT
TRBV10-3,.,once,TRBJ1-3,CATGPLSGNTIYF,TGTGCCACGGGCCCCCTCTCTGGAAACACCATATATTTT
TRBV19,TRBD2,.,TRBJ2-1,CASTGTSGSISYNEQFF,TGTGCCAGTACCGGGACTAGCGGGAGTATATCCTACAATGAGCAGTTCTTC
TRBV28,TRBD1,.,TRBJ1-2,CASNRGGYGYTF,TGTGCCAGTAACAGGGGCGGCTATGGCTACACCTTC
TRBV14,.,.,TRBJ1-6,CASSGSAGSLHF,TGTGCCAGCAGCGGTAGTGCAGGCTCCCTCCACTTT
TRBV5-1,.,.,TRBJ2-1,CASSVDREQFF,TGCGCCAGCAGCGTTGATCGTGAGCAGTTCTTC
TRBV5-6,.,.,TRBJ1-5,CASSFGISNQPQHF,TGTGCCAGCAGCTTTGGGATTAGCAATCAGCCCCAGCATTTT
TRBV5-4,.,.,TRBJ1-5,CASSYQGQPQHF,TGTGCCAGCAGTTATCAAGGACAGCCCCAGCATTTT
TRBV6-5,.,once,TRBJ2-5,CASSSYQETQYF,TGTGCCAGCAGCTCGTACCAAGAGACCCAGTACTTC
TRBV10-3,.,.,TRBJ1-1,CAISESRVEAFF,TGTGCCATCAGTGAGTCCAGGGTCGAAGCTTTCTTT
TRBV10-2,.,few,TRBJ1-4,CASSVSGNNEKLFF,TGCGCCAGCAGTGTATCAGGGAATAATGAAAAACTGTTTTTT
TRBV27,TRBD1,.,TRBJ1-5,CASSLSGDRVNNQPQHF,TGTGCCAGCAGTTTATCTGGGGACAGGGTTAACAATCAGCCCCAGCATTTT